Below, 10 T cell receptor beta chains from the same sample are listed, as sequenced in a study of control samples from healthy donors and cancer patients. The method was immunoSEQ multiplex PCR; TCRdb's version includes in-frame clones alone and lacks a portion of them. The sample contains about 140,000 clones, roughly 92% of which appear only once. Sequenced sample: blood. These receptors all stem from a man aged 35-49 years in good health.

This rearrangement joins TRBV10-3 to TRBJ2-5, with TRBD1 matching over 10 bases. Germline loops: CDR1 ENHRY, CDR2 SYGVKD. V dropped 3 bases and J dropped 5; count of bases not matched to a gene: 12. The CDR3 has 17 amino acids. The CDR3 nucleotides are TGTGCCATCAGTGACCGCGGGACAGGGGAGGGGGAGGAGACCCAGTACTTC. This codes for CAISDRGTGEGEETQYF.

The V gene is TRBV19, the J gene TRBJ2-2, with 7 bases identical to TRBD1. The CDR3 spans 15 residues. CDR1 is LNHDA, CDR2 SQIVND, per germline (reference sequence). Trimming cost V 3 bases and J 4 bases; bases outside gene matches: 5. CDR3 in amino acids: CASSMVGGITGELFF. The CDR3 coding sequence is TGTGCCAGTAGTATGGTAGGGGGCATCACCGGGGAGCTGTTTTTT.

The chain is built from TRBV6-2 or TRBV6-3 and TRBJ1-1; perhaps TRBD1 as D (5 bases). The CDR3 sequence is 12 residues long. CDR1 and CDR2 from the germline V gene are MNHEY and SVGEGT. The ends were cut back, 5 bases at V and 6 bases at J, with 10 bases in the middle. In DNA, the CDR3 is TGTGCCAGCAGTCCAGGGTGGCCTGAAGCTTTCTTT. Its translation: CASSPGWPEAFF.

This rearrangement joins TRBV3-1 (or the pseudogene TRBV3-2) to TRBJ1-6; the D gene is possibly TRBD1 (5 bases). The germline V gene encodes CDR1 LGHDT and CDR2 YNNKEL (reference sequence). V lost 3 bases and J lost 7, with 25 bases in between. CDR3 length: 19 amino acids. The CDR3 nucleotides read TGTGCCAGCAGCCACTTGAAGGGGTTGGCGGGTCGAAAGAATTCACCCCTCCACTTT. Translation gives CASSHLKGLAGRKNSPLHF.

Here the CDR3 reads CASSESVAQGYGYTF. Here the CDR3 DNA reads TGTGCCAGCAGTGAATCGGTGGCCCAGGGCTATGGCTACACCTTC. The V call is TRBV6-1, the J call TRBJ1-2, with a tentative D call TRBD1 (5 bases). Per germline, CDR1 MNHNS and CDR2 SASEGT. The germline V and J ends were trimmed by 2 bases and 4 bases, with 14 bases remaining between them. CDR3 length: 15 amino acids.

This clone has just one count. J is TRBJ2-5 and V is TRBV2; D remains unclear. The CDR3 runs 13 residues. The V gene's germline CDR1 is SNHLY and CDR2 FYNNEI. Between the trimmed V and J ends, which lost 9 bases and 2 bases, there was a span of 13 bases. CDR3 residues: CARRDYSQETQYF. Here the CDR3 DNA reads TGTGCCAGAAGAGATTATTCACAAGAGACCCAGTACTTC. The full variable domain, rest sourced from reference TRBV2 and TRBJ2-5, is EPEVTQTPSHQVTQMGQEVILRCVPISNHLYFYWYRQILGQKVEFLVSFYNNEISEKSEIFDDQFSVERPDGSNFTLKIRSTKLEDSAMYFCARRDYSQETQYFGPGTRLLVL.

This clone turned up a few times. The V and J genes are TRBV5-8 and TRBJ2-7, with 9 bases lining up with TRBD2. J gave up 5 bases and V 6 bases, and 12 bases lay outside the gene matches. This CDR3 region has 15 residues. Looked up from germline, CDR1 is SGHTS and CDR2 is YDEGEE. The DNA for the CDR3 is TGTGCCAGCACCCGAAGGGGCGGGAGGGCCCACGAGCAGTACTTC. This sequence encodes CASTRRGGRAHEQYF. Full variable domain (outside the CDR3, taken from reference TRBV5-8 and TRBJ2-7): EAGVTQSPTHLIKTRGQQATLRCSPISGHTSVYWYQQALGLGLQFLLWYDEGEERNRGNFPPRFSGRQFPNYSSELNVNALELEDSALYLCASTRRGGRAHEQYFGPGTRLTVT.

The chain links TRBV29-1 to TRBJ2-1; no definite D call. This CDR3 contains 13 residues. The V gene's germline CDR1 is SQVTM and CDR2 ANQGSEA. The V end was cut by 1 base, the J end by 8 bases, with 12 bases between. CDR3 DNA sequence: TGCAGCGTTGAAGGACGGCTTCTGGATGAGCAGTTCTTC. Translation: CSVEGRLLDEQFF.

The genes are TRBV9 and TRBJ2-3; weak D call: TRBD1 (6 bases). Germline V gives CDR1 SGDLS, CDR2 YYNGEE. CDR3 size: 16 residues. V lost 0 bases and J lost 1, with 12 bases in between. The CDR3 loop is CASSVAVTGRTDTQYF. DNA for the CDR3: TGTGCCAGCAGCGTAGCTGTAACAGGGCGCACAGATACGCAGTATTTT.

This rearrangement joins TRBV14 to TRBJ1-1, with no clear D. The CDR3 totals 14 residues. V lost 1 base and J 2 bases, leaving 8 bases between the germline ends. Looked up from germline, CDR1 is SGHDN and CDR2 is FVKESK. Here the CDR3 DNA reads TGTGCCAGCAGCCAAGTTTCCAGAAACACTGAAGCTTTCTTT. Encoded protein: CASSQVSRNTEAFF.